This T cell receptor (beta chain) was recorded in a study of vaccination and CD4 T cells after COVID-19. At the level of the study: Stimuli were overlapping spike peptide pools of SARS-CoV-2 and three common cold coronaviruses (HCoV-NL63, HCoV-OC43, HCoV-229E).

The Oncomine TCR Beta short-read assay was applied to DNA of cultured CD4+ T cells. TCRdb re-called the PCR reads with MiXCR, one entry per CDR3 protein. The top ten hold around 7.4% of the sample, which has 15,000 to 25,000 distinct CDR3 sequences, 45% to 55% seen once. V lost 2 bases, J lost 0 bases, and 8 bases lay in between. Germline V gene sequence: CDR1 LNHDA, CDR2 SQIVND (reference sequence). The CDR3 runs 16 residues. Treatment defined: approximately 10-day PBMC culture with coronavirus spike peptide pools or control peptides (ViraFEST assay). This clonotype has only one observation. Its cognate antigen is unknown. Whole-study findings and limits: Spike mono-reactivity held for 304 of 307 vaccine-specific clones in convalescent patients.

This chain links TRBV19 with TRBJ2-6; D is uncertain. The clonotype originates from a human donor who had recovered from COVID-19. Sequenced material: CD4+ T cells from blood, cultured in vitro. CDR3 nucleotide sequence: TGTGCCAGTAGTATACTCGGAAACTCTGGGGCCAACGTCCTGACTTTC. This gives the protein CASSILGNSGANVLTF.